The 30 T cell receptor beta chains in this list originate from one sample, sequenced in a study of blood T cell repertoires in COVID-19. Using immunoSEQ multiplex PCR, the repertoire was profiled, and TCRdb retains in-frame clones only, with some absent. The sample carries about 380,000 clones, more than 70% recorded once. Sequencing input: PBMCs or T cells enriched from blood (not recorded which). The receptors come from a woman aged 18 to 35 who had recovered from COVID-19.

V is TRBV11-2 and J is TRBJ2-5, with a possible D match to TRBD2 (6 bases). Germline loops: CDR1 SGHAT, CDR2 FQNNGV. With 3 bases removed from V and 4 bases from J, the gap between germline ends came to 18 bases. CDR3 size: 16 residues. The CDR3 DNA reads TGTGCCAGCAGCTTGGAGTTGGGGGGAGCCGGAGAGACCCAGTACTTC. Protein product: CASSLELGGAGETQYF.

This chain joins TRBV5-1 and TRBJ1-1, with TRBD1 identical over 8 bases. The CDR3 covers 14 residues. V shed 2 bases and J 8 bases; nucleotides not matched to a gene: 8. Germline V lookup: CDR1 SGHRS, CDR2 YFSETQ. The CDR3 nucleotides are TGCGCCAGCAGCTTTCAGGGGGCGCAATCCGAAGCTTTCTTT. It is translated as CASSFQGAQSEAFF.

The chain joins TRBV30 to TRBJ1-2, with TRBD1 matching over 12 bases. Germline V gives CDR1 GTSNPN, CDR2 SVGIG (reference sequence). With 3 bases clipped from V and 6 bases from J, the junction kept 8 bases outside the gene matches. The CDR3 runs 15 residues. The CDR3 reads CAWRAAGQGANGYTF. The CDR3 region has the DNA TGTGCCTGGAGGGCTGCGGGACAGGGGGCGAATGGCTACACCTTC.

The rearrangement links TRBV15 to TRBJ2-5; 7 bases fit TRBD1. Germline-derived CDR1 and CDR2 are LNHNV and YYDKDF (reference sequence). Trimming at V came to 3 bases and at J to 0 bases, leaving 13 bases not matched to a gene. CDR3 size: 18 residues. CDR3 protein: CATSRGSGTAFYQETQYF. The CDR3 DNA reads as TGTGCCACCAGCAGGGGTTCCGGGACAGCCTTCTACCAAGAGACCCAGTACTTC.

The chain joins TRBV7-9 to TRBJ1-1; 8 bases are a match to TRBD1. With V trimmed by 4 bases and J by 7 bases, 11 bases remained unmatched. Germline-derived CDR1 and CDR2 are SEHNR and FQNEAQ (reference sequence). This CDR3 contains 15 residues. DNA for the CDR3: TGTGCCAGCAGCTCCCTCAAGCGGACAGGGAATGAAGCTTTCTTT. It specifies CASSSLKRTGNEAFF.

This rearrangement joins TRBV6-5 to TRBJ1-2; TRBD1 aligns across 8 bases. The germline gives CDR1 MNHEY, CDR2 SVGAGI. J was trimmed by 6 bases and V by 1 base; bases with no gene match: 7. This CDR3 has 15 amino acids. CDR3 region: CASSYLPGTGHGYTF. CDR3 DNA sequence: TGTGCCAGCAGTTACTTGCCCGGGACAGGACATGGCTACACCTTC.

V gene TRBV9 combines with J gene TRBJ2-7; perhaps TRBD2 as D (6 bases). The CDR3 totals 14 residues. The germline gives CDR1 SGDLS, CDR2 YYNGEE. V lost 7 bases and J 0 bases, leaving 14 bases between the germline ends. CDR3 sequence reads: CASALGGSSYEQYF. CDR3 in DNA: TGTGCCAGCGCCCTGGGGGGAAGCTCCTACGAGCAGTACTTC. The whole variable domain, filled in from reference TRBV9 and TRBJ2-7, reads DSGVTQTPKHLITATGQRVTLRCSPRSGDLSVYWYQQSLDQGLQFLIQYYNGEERAKGNILERFSAQQFPDLHSELNLSSLELGDSALYFCASALGGSSYEQYFGPGTRLTVT.

This clone was seen more than once but under ten times. V is TRBV14 and J is TRBJ1-2; unclear D gene. With 3 bases removed from V and 8 bases from J, the gap between germline ends came to 16 bases. The CDR3 loop spans 14 amino acids. CDR1 SGHDN and CDR2 FVKESK come from the germline V gene. CDR3 region: CASSQTPRGKGYTF. CDR3 DNA: TGTGCCAGCAGCCAGACCCCCCGGGGAAAGGGCTACACCTTC.

The CDR3 DNA follows: TGTGCCAGCAGTTTAGGAGCATGGTACGAGCAGTACTTC. It encodes CASSLGAWYEQYF. This sequence joins TRBV27 and TRBJ2-7; D gene ambiguous. CDR3 length equals 13 residues. Per germline, CDR1 MNHEY and CDR2 SMNVEV (reference sequence). V lost 2 bases, J lost 4 bases, and 9 bases lay in between.

The V and J genes are TRBV5-4 and TRBJ2-6, with TRBD2 matching over 11 bases. Germline trimming cut 3 bases from V and 10 bases from J; bases unmatched to any gene: 3. Germline V gene sequence: CDR1 SGHNT, CDR2 YYREEE (reference sequence). The CDR3 runs 14 residues. For the CDR3, the DNA is TGTGCCAGCAGCTCTAGCGGGGGGCGAAACGTCCTGACTTTC. Its protein is CASSSSGGRNVLTF. The whole variable domain, filled in from reference TRBV5-4 and TRBJ2-6, reads ETGVTQSPTHLIKTRGQQVTLRCSSQSGHNTVSWYQQALGQGPQFIFQYYREEENGRGNFPPRFSGLQFPNYSSELNVNALELDDSALYLCASSSSGGRNVLTFGAGSRLTVL.

The sample holds a few counts of this clone. The rearrangement joins TRBV5-5 to TRBJ2-7; no definite D call. Germline assignment: CDR1 SGHKS and CDR2 YYEKEE (reference sequence). The CDR3 contains 14 residues. V shed 0 bases and J shed 4 bases, with 11 bases lying between them. This CDR3 is CASSLARSRYEQYF. CDR3 DNA: TGTGCCAGCAGCTTGGCCCGGTCTAGGTACGAGCAGTACTTC. The whole variable domain, remainder taken from reference TRBV5-5 and TRBJ2-7, is DAGVTQSPTHLIKTRGQQVTLRCSPISGHKSVSWYQQVLGQGPQFIFQYYEKEERGRGNFPDRFSARQFPNYSSELNVNALLLGDSALYLCASSLARSRYEQYFGPGTRLTVT.

The rearrangement links TRBV4-1 to TRBJ2-1; 9 nucleotides match TRBD1. CDR3 length: 19 residues. V gave up 0 bases and J gave up 2 bases; unmatched junction bases: 11. The germline V gene has CDR1 MGHRA and CDR2 YSYEKL. In DNA form, the CDR3 reads TGCGCCAGCAGCCAAGATCAGGGACCCCGGGACAGGGCCTACAATGAGCAGTTCTTC. Amino acid sequence: CASSQDQGPRDRAYNEQFF.

The CDR3 is CASSSRQPTNTGELFF. CDR3 coding DNA: TGTGCCAGCAGCTCCCGACAGCCGACGAACACCGGGGAGCTGTTTTTT. The genes are TRBV11-2 and TRBJ2-2, with a possible D match to TRBD1 (5 bases). The length of the CDR3 is 16 residues. The ends were cut back, 4 bases at V and 0 bases at J, with 12 bases in the middle. The germline V gene encodes CDR1 SGHAT and CDR2 FQNNGV. Based on the CDR3 plus reference TRBV11-2 and TRBJ2-2, the full variable domain is EAGVAQSPRYKIIEKRQSVAFWCNPISGHATLYWYQQILGQGPKLLIQFQNNGVVDDSQLPKDRFSAERLKGVDSTLKIQPAKLEDSAVYLCASSSRQPTNTGELFFGEGSRLTVL.

J is TRBJ2-7 and V is TRBV28, with 7 bases that match TRBD1. CDR1 and CDR2 (germline): MDHEN, SYDVKM. The CDR3 spans 19 residues. Unmatched junction bases numbered 16, after V lost 2 bases and J lost 0 bases. The CDR3 nucleotides read TGTGCCAGCAGTTTAAGTCGGAACAGGGGCGTTCGTAGCTCCTACGAGCAGTACTTC. Translation gives CASSLSRNRGVRSSYEQYF.

The genes are TRBV2 and TRBJ1-6; perhaps TRBD1 as D (6 bases). Germline V CDR1 and CDR2: SNHLY, FYNNEI. The CDR3 is made up of 16 amino acids. Trimming stripped 2 bases from V and 3 bases from J, with 11 bases between. The CDR3, as DNA: TGTGCCAGCAGTGAAAAGGGGGAACACTATAATTCACCCCTCCACTTT. This translates into CASSEKGEHYNSPLHF.

This rearrangement joins TRBV28 to TRBJ1-2; TRBD1 matches at 9 bases. Trimming cost V 8 bases and J 8 bases; bases outside gene matches: 3. The V gene's germline CDR1 is MDHEN and CDR2 SYDVKM. This CDR3 is 11 amino acids long. The CDR3 DNA reads TGTGCCAGCCTGGACAGGGGCGGCTACACCTTC. Translation: CASLDRGGYTF.

This clone was seen just once. The J gene is TRBJ2-7, the V gene TRBV28, with a weak D call TRBD1 (6 bases). CDR3 size: 15 residues. V was trimmed by 10 bases and J by 1 base, leaving 20 bases between them. CDR1 is MDHEN and CDR2 is SYDVKM in the germline V gene. The DNA of the CDR3 is TGTGCCACCCAGGGGCTATGGGGGCCATCCTACGAGCAGTACTTC. This codes for CATQGLWGPSYEQYF.

This chain joins TRBV3-1 (or the pseudogene TRBV3-2) and TRBJ1-1, with a weak D call TRBD1 (5 bases). V was trimmed by 7 bases and J by 4 bases, leaving 13 bases between them. The length of the CDR3 is 13 residues. Germline V CDR1 and CDR2: LGHDT, YNNKEL (reference sequence). The CDR3 DNA sequence: TGTGCCAGCACTACAGGCCCCAGCACTGAAGCTTTCTTT. This sequence encodes CASTTGPSTEAFF.

The chain has TRBV30 and TRBJ1-2; 7 nucleotides align to TRBD1. The CDR3 covers 13 residues. V lost 3 bases to trimming and J lost 8 bases; unmatched junction nucleotides: 9. The germline V gene has CDR1 GTSNPN and CDR2 SVGIG (reference sequence). In nucleotides, the CDR3 is TGTGCCTGGAGCCCGACAGGGTTCGTAGGCTACACCTTC. Its translation: CAWSPTGFVGYTF.

The gene calls are TRBV5-4 and TRBJ2-2; D call uncertain. This CDR3 spans 16 amino acids. V was cut by 2 bases and J by 3 bases, with 14 bases left in between. Germline V lookup: CDR1 SGHNT, CDR2 YYREEE (reference sequence). For the CDR3, the DNA is TGTGCCAGCAGCTTAGGTACGCTTCGGGACACCGGGGAGCTGTTTTTT. Translated: CASSLGTLRDTGELFF.

The chain recombines TRBV6-4 with TRBJ1-5; TRBD1 is a possible D gene (5 bases). V lost 6 bases, J lost 2 bases, and 14 bases lay in between. Germline lookup yields CDR1 MRHNA and CDR2 SNTAGT. This CDR3 region has 15 residues. In DNA, the CDR3 is TGTGCCAGCAGCCCAGGTGGGGCGGGCAATCAGCCCCAGCATTTT. This codes for CASSPGGAGNQPQHF.

This clone was counted between two and nine times. The V and J genes are TRBV30 and TRBJ1-2; 8 positions match TRBD1. The CDR3 is made up of 15 amino acids. The germline CDR1 and CDR2 sequences are GTSNPN and SVGIG (reference sequence). With V trimmed by 4 bases and J by 4 bases, 11 bases remained unmatched. The CDR3 DNA follows: TGTGCCTGGACCCACCTAGGGACAGGAACCTATGGCTACACCTTC. This sequence encodes CAWTHLGTGTYGYTF. The complete variable domain, with remaining parts taken from reference TRBV30 and TRBJ1-2, reads SQTIHQWPATLVQPVGSPLSLECTVEGTSNPNLYWYRQAAGRGLQLLFYSVGIGQISSEVPQNLSASRPQDRQFILSSKKLLLSDSGFYLCAWTHLGTGTYGYTFGSGTRLTVV.

J is TRBJ2-7 and V is TRBV11-1; unclear D gene. The V gene lost 5 bases and the J gene lost 1 base, with 6 bases spanning the gap. The CDR3 is made up of 12 amino acids. CDR1 is SGHAT, CDR2 FQDESV, per germline (reference sequence). CDR3 nucleotide sequence: TGTGCCAGCAGCCTAACTTCCTACGAGCAGTACTTC. Protein product: CASSLTSYEQYF.

The chain has TRBV30 and TRBJ2-7; 8 bases are a match to TRBD2. V dropped 4 bases and J dropped 3; count of bases not matched to a gene: 8. In germline, CDR1 is GTSNPN, CDR2 SVGIG (reference sequence). The CDR3 totals 14 residues. CDR3 nucleotides: TGTGCCTGGAATGGCGGGGGGCTCTTCTACGAGCAGTACTTC. Encoded protein: CAWNGGGLFYEQYF. Looking up the rest from reference TRBV30 and TRBJ2-7 gives the full variable domain: SQTIHQWPATLVQPVGSPLSLECTVEGTSNPNLYWYRQAAGRGLQLLFYSVGIGQISSEVPQNLSASRPQDRQFILSSKKLLLSDSGFYLCAWNGGGLFYEQYFGPGTRLTVT.

The genes are TRBV7-3 and TRBJ2-3; 12 nucleotides line up with TRBD2. CDR1 SGHTA and CDR2 FQGTGA come from the germline V gene. This CDR3 has 18 amino acids. V was clipped by 3 bases and J by 0 bases; unmatched bases: 7. CDR3 region: CASSLELAGGTSTDTQYF. Written as DNA, the CDR3 is TGTGCCAGCAGCTTGGAACTAGCGGGGGGTACCAGCACAGATACGCAGTATTTT.

The chain joins TRBV4-3 to TRBJ1-4, with 9 nucleotides matching TRBD1. Looked up from germline, CDR1 is LGHNA and CDR2 is YSLEER. V was clipped by 4 bases and J by 6 bases; unmatched bases: 6. The CDR3 sequence is 15 residues long. The DNA for the CDR3 is TGCGCCAGCAGCCGGACCAGGACAGGGGATGAAAAACTGTTTTTT. Its protein is CASSRTRTGDEKLFF.

V and J are TRBV5-4 and TRBJ1-1; D gene ambiguous. Germline V gene data show CDR1 as SGHNT and CDR2 as YYREEE (reference sequence). CDR3 length equals 17 residues. Trimming removed 4 bases from V and 4 bases from J, with 23 bases in between. CDR3 loop: CASSPVFGSTPSTEAFF. For the CDR3, the DNA is TGTGCCAGCAGCCCGGTCTTCGGGTCCACACCAAGCACTGAAGCTTTCTTT.

The V gene is TRBV6-2 or TRBV6-3, the J gene TRBJ2-1, with 7 bases aligning to TRBD2. Looked up from germline, CDR1 is MNHEY and CDR2 is SVGEGT. CDR3 size: 14 residues. The junction had 8 bases not matched to a gene; V was cut back by 7 bases and J by 5 bases. This CDR3 is CASTPAGRNNEQFF. The CDR3 DNA reads TGTGCCAGCACCCCAGCGGGGCGAAACAATGAGCAGTTCTTC.

The chain uses TRBV6-2 or TRBV6-3 and TRBJ2-7; 8 bases are a match to TRBD2. This CDR3 has 14 amino acids. V lost 2 bases to trimming and J lost 3 bases; unmatched junction nucleotides: 3. CDR1 is MNHEY, CDR2 SVGEGT, per germline. CDR3 sequence: CASSYGGGYYEQYF. In DNA form, the CDR3 reads TGTGCCAGCAGTTACGGCGGGGGGTACTACGAGCAGTACTTC.

The CDR3 reads CASSETPTGGLGNTEAFF. The CDR3 DNA reads TGTGCCAGCAGTGAAACCCCGACAGGGGGCTTGGGGAACACTGAAGCTTTCTTT. This rearrangement joins TRBV2 to TRBJ1-1; 10 bases agree with TRBD1. Germline V lookup: CDR1 SNHLY, CDR2 FYNNEI. The CDR3 consists of 18 residues. V was clipped by 2 bases and J by 1 base; unmatched bases: 10.